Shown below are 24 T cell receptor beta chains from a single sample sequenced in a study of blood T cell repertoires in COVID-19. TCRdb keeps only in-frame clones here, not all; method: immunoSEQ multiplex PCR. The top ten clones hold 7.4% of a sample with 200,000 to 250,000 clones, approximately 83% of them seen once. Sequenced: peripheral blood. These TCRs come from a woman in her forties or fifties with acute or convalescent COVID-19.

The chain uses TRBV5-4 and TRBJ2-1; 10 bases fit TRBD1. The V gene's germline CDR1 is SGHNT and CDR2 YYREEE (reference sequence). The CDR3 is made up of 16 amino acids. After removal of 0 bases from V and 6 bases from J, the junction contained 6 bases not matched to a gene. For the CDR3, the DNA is TGTGCCAGCAGCTTGGAGCGTTGGGACAGGGGCAATGAGCAGTTCTTC. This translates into CASSLERWDRGNEQFF.

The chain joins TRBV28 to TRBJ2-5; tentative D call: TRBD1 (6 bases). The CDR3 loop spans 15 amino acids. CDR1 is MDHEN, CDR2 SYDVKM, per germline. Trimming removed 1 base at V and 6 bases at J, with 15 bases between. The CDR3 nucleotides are TGTGCCAGCAGTTTATTTTCCGGGACACACAAGACCCAGTACTTC. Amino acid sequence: CASSLFSGTHKTQYF.

CDR3 DNA: TGCGCCAGCAGCCAACATATCCAGGGACAGGGAGGGAATGAGCAGTTCTTC. Translation gives CASSQHIQGQGGNEQFF. This chain links TRBV4-3 with TRBJ2-1; TRBD1 aligns across 9 bases. Trimming removed 2 bases from V and 7 bases from J; junction bases left unmatched: 12. Germline CDR1 is LGHNA and CDR2 is YSLEER. The CDR3 runs 17 residues.

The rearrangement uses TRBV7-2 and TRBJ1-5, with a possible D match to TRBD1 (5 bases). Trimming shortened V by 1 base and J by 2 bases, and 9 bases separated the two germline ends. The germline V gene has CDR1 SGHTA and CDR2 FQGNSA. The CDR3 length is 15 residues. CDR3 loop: CASSLDGAGNQPQHF. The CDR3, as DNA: TGTGCCAGCAGCTTAGATGGGGCGGGCAATCAGCCCCAGCATTTT. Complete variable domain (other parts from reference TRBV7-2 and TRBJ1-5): GAGVSQSPSNKVTEKGKDVELRCDPISGHTALYWYRQSLGQGLEFLIYFQGNSAPDKSGLPSDRFSAERTGGSVSTLTIQRTQQEDSAVYLCASSLDGAGNQPQHFGDGTRLSIL.

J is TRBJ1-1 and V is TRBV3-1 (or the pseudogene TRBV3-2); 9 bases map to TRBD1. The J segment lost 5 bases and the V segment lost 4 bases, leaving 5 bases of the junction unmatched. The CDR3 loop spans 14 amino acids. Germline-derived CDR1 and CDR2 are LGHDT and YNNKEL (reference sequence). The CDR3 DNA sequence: TGTGCCAGCAGCCTAGGACAGGGGAAGACTGAAGCTTTCTTT. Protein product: CASSLGQGKTEAFF.

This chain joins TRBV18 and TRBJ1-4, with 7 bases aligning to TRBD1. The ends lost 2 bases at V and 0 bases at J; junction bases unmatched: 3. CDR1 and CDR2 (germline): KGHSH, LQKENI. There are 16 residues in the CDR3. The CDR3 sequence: CASSPAGTATNEKLFF. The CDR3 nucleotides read TGTGCCAGCTCACCAGCCGGGACAGCAACTAATGAAAAACTGTTTTTT.

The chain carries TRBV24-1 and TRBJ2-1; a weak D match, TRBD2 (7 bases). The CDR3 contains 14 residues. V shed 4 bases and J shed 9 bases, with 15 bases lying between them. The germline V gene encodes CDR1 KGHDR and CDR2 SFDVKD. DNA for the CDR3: TGTGCCACCAGTGACCCAGTTAGGGGGGGTGAGCAGTTCTTC. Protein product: CATSDPVRGGEQFF.

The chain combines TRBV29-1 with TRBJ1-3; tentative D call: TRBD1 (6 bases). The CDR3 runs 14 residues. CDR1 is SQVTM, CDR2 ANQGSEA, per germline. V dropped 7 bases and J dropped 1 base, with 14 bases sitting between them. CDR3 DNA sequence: TGCAGCGCCGATACGACAGGATCTGGAAACACCATATATTTT. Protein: CSADTTGSGNTIYF. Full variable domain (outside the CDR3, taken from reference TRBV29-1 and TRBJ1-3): SAVISQKPSRDICQRGTSLTIQCQVDSQVTMMFWYRQQPGQSLTLIATANQGSEATYESGFVIDKFPISRPNLTFSTLTVSNMSPEDSSIYLCSADTTGSGNTIYFGEGSWLTVV.

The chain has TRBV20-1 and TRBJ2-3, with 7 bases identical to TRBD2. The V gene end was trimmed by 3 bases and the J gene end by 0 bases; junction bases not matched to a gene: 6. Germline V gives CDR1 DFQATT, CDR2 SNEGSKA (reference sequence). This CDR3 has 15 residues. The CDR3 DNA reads TGCAGTGCTAGTGGTCTAGCGGAGAGCACAGATACGCAGTATTTT. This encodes CSASGLAESTDTQYF.

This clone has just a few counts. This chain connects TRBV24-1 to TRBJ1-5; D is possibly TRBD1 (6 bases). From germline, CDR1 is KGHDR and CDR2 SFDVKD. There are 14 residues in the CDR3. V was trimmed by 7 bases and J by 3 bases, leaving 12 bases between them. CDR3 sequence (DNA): TGTGCCACCAGGGGAAACAGGGCCAATCAGCCCCAGCATTTT. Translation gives CATRGNRANQPQHF.

CDR3 sequence (DNA): TGTGCCAGCAGCGTACGCCCCTCTGACGGGACAGTTAACTATGGCTACACCTTC. This gives the protein CASSVRPSDGTVNYGYTF. The gene calls are TRBV9 and TRBJ1-2, with 7 positions matching TRBD1. Germline trimming cut 1 base from V and 1 base from J; bases unmatched to any gene: 13. This CDR3 has 18 residues. Germline V gives CDR1 SGDLS, CDR2 YYNGEE. The variable domain in full, with the rest retrieved from reference TRBV9 and TRBJ1-2, is DSGVTQTPKHLITATGQRVTLRCSPRSGDLSVYWYQQSLDQGLQFLIQYYNGEERAKGNILERFSAQQFPDLHSELNLSSLELGDSALYFCASSVRPSDGTVNYGYTFGSGTRLTVV.

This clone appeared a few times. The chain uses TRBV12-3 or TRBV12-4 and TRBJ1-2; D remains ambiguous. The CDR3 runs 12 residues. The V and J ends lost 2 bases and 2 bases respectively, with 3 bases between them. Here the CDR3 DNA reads TGTGCCAGCAGTTTACGGAACTATGGCTACACCTTC. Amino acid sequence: CASSLRNYGYTF.

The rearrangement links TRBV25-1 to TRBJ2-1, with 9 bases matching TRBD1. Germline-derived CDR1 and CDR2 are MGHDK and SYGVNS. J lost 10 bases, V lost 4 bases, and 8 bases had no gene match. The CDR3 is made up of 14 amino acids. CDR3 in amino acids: CASSGRTGVGEQFF. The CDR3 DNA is TGTGCCAGCAGTGGGAGGACAGGGGTCGGGGAGCAGTTCTTC.

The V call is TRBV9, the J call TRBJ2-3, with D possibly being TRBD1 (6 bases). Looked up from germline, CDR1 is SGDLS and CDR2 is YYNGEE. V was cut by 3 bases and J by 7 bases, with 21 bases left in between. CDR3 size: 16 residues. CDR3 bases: TGTGCCAGCAGCGACCACAGGGTTTCCAGCAGAAATACGCAGTATTTT. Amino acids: CASSDHRVSSRNTQYF.

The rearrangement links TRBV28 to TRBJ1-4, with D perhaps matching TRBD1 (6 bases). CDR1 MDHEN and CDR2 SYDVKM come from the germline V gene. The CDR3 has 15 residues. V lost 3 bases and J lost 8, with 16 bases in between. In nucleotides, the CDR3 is TGTGCCAGCAGTTTCGGGGGGCAAATAGGAGAAAAACTGTTTTTT. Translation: CASSFGGQIGEKLFF.

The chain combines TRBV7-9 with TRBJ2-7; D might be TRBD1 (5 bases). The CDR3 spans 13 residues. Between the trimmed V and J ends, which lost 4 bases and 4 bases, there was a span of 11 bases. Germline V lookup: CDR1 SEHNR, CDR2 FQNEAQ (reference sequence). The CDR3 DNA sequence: TGTGCCAGCAGCTCACTGCAGGGTTACGAGCAGTACTTC. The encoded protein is CASSSLQGYEQYF. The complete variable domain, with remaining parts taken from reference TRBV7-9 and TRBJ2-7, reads DTGVSQNPRHKITKRGQNVTFRCDPISEHNRLYWYRQTLGQGPEFLTYFQNEAQLEKSRLLSDRFSAERPKGSFSTLEIQRTEQGDSAMYLCASSSLQGYEQYFGPGTRLTVT.

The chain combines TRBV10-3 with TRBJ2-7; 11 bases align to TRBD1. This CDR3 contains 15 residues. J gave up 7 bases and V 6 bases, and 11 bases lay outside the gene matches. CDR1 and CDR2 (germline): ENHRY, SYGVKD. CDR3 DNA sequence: TGTGCCATCAGCCCCTCGGACAGGGGGCAGGGGGAGCAGTACTTC. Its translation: CAISPSDRGQGEQYF.

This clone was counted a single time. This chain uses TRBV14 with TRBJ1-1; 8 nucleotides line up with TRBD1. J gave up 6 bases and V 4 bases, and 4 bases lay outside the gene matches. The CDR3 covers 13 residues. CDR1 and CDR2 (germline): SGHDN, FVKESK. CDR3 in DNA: TGTGCCAGCAGCCCCGGGACAGGCCCTGAAGCTTTCTTT. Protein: CASSPGTGPEAFF.

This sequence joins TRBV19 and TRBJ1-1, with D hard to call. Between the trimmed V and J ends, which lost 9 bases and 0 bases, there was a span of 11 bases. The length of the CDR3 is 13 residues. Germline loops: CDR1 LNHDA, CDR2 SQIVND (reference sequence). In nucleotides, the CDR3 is TGTGCCAGCAGCGGACGGATGAACACTGAAGCTTTCTTT. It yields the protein CASSGRMNTEAFF.

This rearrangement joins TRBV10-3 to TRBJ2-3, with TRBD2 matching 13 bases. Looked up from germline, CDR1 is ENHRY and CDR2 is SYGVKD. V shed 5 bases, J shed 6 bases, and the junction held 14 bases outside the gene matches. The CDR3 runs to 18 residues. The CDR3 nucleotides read TGTGCCATCAGTAGTACTACCGGGACTAGCGGGACGAGGGATACGCAGTATTTT. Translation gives CAISSTTGTSGTRDTQYF.

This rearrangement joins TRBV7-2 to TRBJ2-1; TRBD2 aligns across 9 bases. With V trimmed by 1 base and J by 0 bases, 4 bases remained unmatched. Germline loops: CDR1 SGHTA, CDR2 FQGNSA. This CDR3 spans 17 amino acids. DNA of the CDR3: TGTGCCAGCAGCTTAGTAATTAGCGGGAGCTCCTACAATGAGCAGTTCTTC. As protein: CASSLVISGSSYNEQFF.

The CDR3 is CASIQDVGDTEAFF. The CDR3 DNA reads TGTGCCAGTATCCAAGATGTAGGGGACACTGAAGCTTTCTTT. The rearrangement joins TRBV19 to TRBJ1-1, with a tentative D call TRBD1 (5 bases). The CDR3 spans 14 residues. Germline CDR1 LNHDA, CDR2 SQIVND (reference sequence). The germline V and J ends were trimmed by 7 bases and 3 bases, with 15 bases remaining between them.

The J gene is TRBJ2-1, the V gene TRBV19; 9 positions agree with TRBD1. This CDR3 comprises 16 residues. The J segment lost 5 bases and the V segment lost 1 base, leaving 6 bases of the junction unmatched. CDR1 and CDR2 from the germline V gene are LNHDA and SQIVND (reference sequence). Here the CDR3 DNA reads TGTGCCAGTAGTATAGGGAGGGACAGGGTCAACAATGAGCAGTTCTTC. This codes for CASSIGRDRVNNEQFF.

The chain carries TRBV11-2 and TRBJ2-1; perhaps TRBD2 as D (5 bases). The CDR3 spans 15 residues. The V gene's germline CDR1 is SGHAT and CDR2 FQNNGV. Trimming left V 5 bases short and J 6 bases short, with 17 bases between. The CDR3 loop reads CASSRGRAQLNEQFF. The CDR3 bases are TGTGCCAGCAGCCGAGGGAGAGCTCAGCTCAATGAGCAGTTCTTC. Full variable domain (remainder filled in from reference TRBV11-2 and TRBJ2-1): EAGVAQSPRYKIIEKRQSVAFWCNPISGHATLYWYQQILGQGPKLLIQFQNNGVVDDSQLPKDRFSAERLKGVDSTLKIQPAKLEDSAVYLCASSRGRAQLNEQFFGPGTRLTVL.